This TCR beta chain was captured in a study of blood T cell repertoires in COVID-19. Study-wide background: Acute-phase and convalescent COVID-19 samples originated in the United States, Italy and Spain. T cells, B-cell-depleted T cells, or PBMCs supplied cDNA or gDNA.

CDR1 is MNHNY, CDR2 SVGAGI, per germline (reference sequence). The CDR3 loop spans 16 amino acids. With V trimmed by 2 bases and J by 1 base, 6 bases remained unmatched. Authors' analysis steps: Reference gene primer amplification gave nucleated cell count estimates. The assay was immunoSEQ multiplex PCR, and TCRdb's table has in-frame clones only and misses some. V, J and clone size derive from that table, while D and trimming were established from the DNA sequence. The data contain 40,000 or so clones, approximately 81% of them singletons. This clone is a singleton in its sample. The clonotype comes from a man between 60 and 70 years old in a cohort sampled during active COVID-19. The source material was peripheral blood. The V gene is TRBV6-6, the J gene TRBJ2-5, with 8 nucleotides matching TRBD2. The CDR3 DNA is TGTGCCAGCAGTTACGGGACGGGAGGGCCCCAAGAGACCCAGTACTTC. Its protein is CASSYGTGGPQETQYF.